This T cell receptor (beta chain) was recovered during a study of cytomegalovirus exposure and HLA in healthy donors. Healthy bone marrow donors made up the donor group. Primers: 60 Vbeta forward and 13 Jbeta reverse. In the study's own analysis: In a later analysis, of some 80 million unique beta chains, some 10 million appeared in at least two donors. TCRdb keeps only in-frame clones here, not all; method: immunoSEQ multiplex PCR. V and J calls and clone size are those listed in that table; D and trimming were worked out from the DNA. The table records approximately 150,000 clones, 70% to 85% of them present only once. The CDR3 extends over 13 amino acids. Germline V gene lookup returns CDR1 SEHNR and CDR2 FQNEAQ (reference sequence).

The chain combines TRBV7-9 with TRBJ2-5; no clear D. The DNA end lines up better with TRBJ2-7; the J call may be wrong. Sequenced input: PBMCs. This receptor was identified in a male donor in good health and CMV-seronegative. The CDR3 sequence: CASSRVQDYEQYF. The DNA of the CDR3 is TGTGCCAGCAGCCGAGTTCAAGACTACGAGCAGTACTTC.